Listed below are T cell receptor beta chains from one sample, sequenced in a study of monozygotic twins with inflammatory bowel disease. With the 5' RACE reads reprocessed, TCRdb shows one record per CDR3 protein and no DNA. Here the sample table reports some 200,000 distinct CDR3 sequences. The specimen was blood. These receptors originate from a human donor with ulcerative colitis or Crohn's disease, or a healthy co-twin of an affected twin (not recorded which). CDR3s include the opening cysteine and the closing phenylalanine or tryptophan.

V gene: TRBV7-2
CDR3 length: 15
J gene: TRBJ2-7
CDR3 protein: CASSLMWGGGDEQYF

V gene: TRBV19
CDR3 length: 14
J gene: TRBJ2-1
CDR3 protein: CASSGQGGYNEQFF

V gene: TRBV6-6
CDR3 length: 13
J gene: TRBJ1-5
CDR3 protein: CASTGQGDQPQHF

V gene: TRBV6-1
CDR3 length: 15
J gene: TRBJ1-6
CDR3 protein: CASSVESSYNSPLHF

V gene: TRBV20-1
CDR3 length: 14
J gene: TRBJ1-2
CDR3 protein: CSAERTGGNYGYTF

V gene: TRBV3-1
CDR3 length: 14
J gene: TRBJ2-2
CDR3 protein: CASSQRSNTGELFF

V gene: TRBV5-1
CDR3 length: 14
J gene: TRBJ2-1
CDR3 protein: CASSSGGGSTEQFF

V gene: TRBV20-1
CDR3 length: 14
J gene: TRBJ2-3
CDR3 protein: CSARSPPSTDTQYF

V gene: TRBV2
CDR3 length: 15
J gene: TRBJ2-3
CDR3 protein: CASSSQGAATDTQYF

V gene: TRBV20-1
CDR3 length: 14
J gene: TRBJ1-3
CDR3 protein: CSAVPRVSGNTIYF

V gene: TRBV20-1
CDR3 length: 14
J gene: TRBJ1-5
CDR3 protein: CSALGNSGHQPQHF

V gene: TRBV5-1
CDR3 length: 15
J gene: TRBJ2-7
CDR3 protein: CASSLGQGSSYEQYF

V gene: TRBV6-5
CDR3 length: 13
J gene: TRBJ1-4
CDR3 protein: CATYENAEEKLFF

V gene: TRBV5-1
CDR3 length: 15
J gene: TRBJ1-1
CDR3 protein: CASSLSAAGNTEAFF

V gene: TRBV7-9
CDR3 length: 13
J gene: TRBJ2-7
CDR3 protein: CASNSGSSYEQYF

V gene: TRBV4-1
CDR3 length: 14
J gene: TRBJ2-5
CDR3 protein: CASSQETPKGTQYF

V gene: TRBV7-9
CDR3 length: 15
J gene: TRBJ2-2
CDR3 protein: CASSLISPNTGELFF

V gene: TRBV20-1
CDR3 length: 14
J gene: TRBJ2-3
CDR3 protein: CSARHPGVTDTQYF

V gene: TRBV7-3
CDR3 length: 13
J gene: TRBJ2-7
CDR3 protein: CASSPSPSYEQYF

V gene: TRBV6-5
CDR3 length: 12
J gene: TRBJ2-1
CDR3 protein: CASGGGFGEQFF

V gene: TRBV7-9
CDR3 length: 15
J gene: TRBJ2-1
CDR3 protein: CASSLVGLAGREQFF

V gene: TRBV7-2
CDR3 length: 15
J gene: TRBJ2-4
CDR3 protein: CASSLGYGTKNIQYF

V gene: TRBV25-1
CDR3 length: 17
J gene: TRBJ2-1
CDR3 protein: CASSTTTGPDTYNEQFF

V gene: TRBV12-3/TRBV12-4
CDR3 length: 16
J gene: TRBJ2-7
CDR3 protein: CASSQYGQETSYEQYF

V gene: TRBV27
CDR3 length: 15
J gene: TRBJ2-3
CDR3 protein: CASTLTSGGRDTQYF

V gene: TRBV11-2
CDR3 length: 16
J gene: TRBJ2-7
CDR3 protein: CASSLGGTGILYEQYF

V gene: TRBV29-1
CDR3 length: 12
J gene: TRBJ2-7
CDR3 protein: CSVILRGYEQYF

V gene: TRBV10-3
CDR3 length: 14
J gene: TRBJ2-3
CDR3 protein: CAISGGASTDTQYF

V gene: TRBV24-1
CDR3 length: 13
J gene: TRBJ1-5
CDR3 protein: CATSETAQQPQHF

V gene: TRBV5-1
CDR3 length: 15
J gene: TRBJ1-4
CDR3 protein: CASKREETGEEKLFF

V gene: TRBV6-6
CDR3 length: 12
J gene: TRBJ1-1
CDR3 protein: CASSQLGAEAFF

V gene: TRBV14
CDR3 length: 12
J gene: TRBJ1-1
CDR3 protein: CASSQGARGAFF

V gene: TRBV10-3
CDR3 length: 16
J gene: TRBJ2-7
CDR3 protein: CAISDIRQGASREQYF

V gene: TRBV11-1
CDR3 length: 14
J gene: TRBJ2-1
CDR3 protein: CASSLFLGKNEQFF

V gene: TRBV5-1
CDR3 length: 15
J gene: TRBJ2-3
CDR3 protein: CASSESAGFSDTQYF

V gene: TRBV20-1
CDR3 length: 14
J gene: TRBJ2-3
CDR3 protein: CSATTGPPADTQYF

V gene: TRBV5-1
CDR3 length: 16
J gene: TRBJ2-7
CDR3 protein: CASSWGDRDSSYEQYF

V gene: TRBV2
CDR3 length: 17
J gene: TRBJ2-3
CDR3 protein: CASSDLGTSGFTDTQYF

V gene: TRBV6-1
CDR3 length: 16
J gene: TRBJ2-1
CDR3 protein: CASSASQGLSYNEQFF

V gene: TRBV20-1
CDR3 length: 19
J gene: TRBJ2-3
CDR3 protein: CSARETGQGLGRSTDTQYF

V gene: TRBV18
CDR3 length: 15
J gene: TRBJ2-3
CDR3 protein: CASSRGQGRVDTQYF

V gene: TRBV7-9
CDR3 length: 16
J gene: TRBJ2-5
CDR3 protein: CASSSRTSGLQETQYF

V gene: TRBV6-2/TRBV6-3
CDR3 length: 15
J gene: TRBJ2-5
CDR3 protein: CASSPQGAAVETQYF

V gene: TRBV3-1
CDR3 length: 15
J gene: TRBJ1-2
CDR3 protein: CASSQGTITNYGYTF